Given below is one TCR beta chain in context. Its antigen is unknown. Nothing much larger sits one base from this clone, and base qualities are not available. The sample is drawn from a study of shared clonotypes between healthy human individuals (dated by TCRdb to about 2020). For the wider study: The cohort comprised two women and a few men aged 18 to 49 years. Blood TCR repertoires of five healthy adults were deeply sequenced to estimate repertoire size and the extent of clonotype sharing between individuals. To increase sequencing depth and limit assay-specific biases, TCR repertoire library preparation and sequencing were carried out by different laboratories using diverse techniques. Per donor, leukapheresis produced somewhere between about 0.8 and 9.5 billion PBMCs. The study at large found these results: Pairwise subsampling led to the expectation that sequencing depth would affect the degree of clonotype sharing among donors. Sampling was restricted to blood, and TCR repertoires in tissues likely differ from the TCR repertoires found in blood. The small number of donors limited the genetic and exposure-history diversity represented.

Healthy HIV-negative adults with no recently reported acute infections or vaccinations were included as donors. Every donor was a Caucasian adult living in Nashville, Tennessee, USA. For unsorted samples, some 100 million PBMCs were counted and genomic DNA was extracted with the QIAamp DNA Blood Mini kit. After blood collection by leukapheresis, PBMCs were isolated using Ficoll-Histopaque density gradient centrifugation and then cryopreserved in the vapor phase of liquid nitrogen. Using the deep immunoSEQ assay, TCR CDR3 regions were amplified from genomic DNA by multiplex PCR. Extracted genomic DNA from each cell subset was distributed evenly across all wells of several immunoSEQ 96-well plates, and each plate was treated as a replicate. For unsorted PBMC, 300 to 350 ng genomic DNA, equal to tens of thousands of T cell genomes, was loaded into each replicate PCR. Unsorted PBMC genomic DNA was sequenced across ten immunoSEQ deep assay plates. The purified libraries were quantified using a Qubit 3.0 fluorometer, sized with a Bioanalyzer 2100, and then quantified again using the KAPA Library Quantification kit. A separate single-read 150-cycle Illumina NextSeq 550 flow cell was used to sequence each immunoSEQ 96-well plate. The authors' pipeline ran thus. Because the immunoSEQ output held only junctional sequences and lacked quality scores, the filtering could not match the filtering applied to full-length reads. To assign V/J genes and CDR3, sequences were annotated against IMGT germline references using PyIR, a Python wrapper for IgBLAST v1.9. Reads were filtered out if the reads had weak V/J assignments (E-value above 1e-6), no CDR3, stop codons, out-of-frame junctions, or ambiguous translated residues. V3J clonotypes were defined by identical inferred V gene, J gene, and CDR3 amino acid sequence. The percentage overlap between two repertoires was calculated by dividing the number of shared unique clonotypes by the size of the smaller repertoire. Repertoire richness was assessed with RTK rarefaction, the Chao1 estimator, and Recon v2.1 estimates of unobserved clonotypes. Imported from immuneACCESS, the table was reduced by TCRdb to in-frame sequences with V and J called. These copies leave out some clones; in studies compared against another copy, an unresolved V gene accounts for under half, and the cause of the remainder is not known. Clone size and V and J calls were adopted from that table, with D and trimming inferred from the DNA. The sample includes about 510,000 clones, with 79% observed a single time. The ten largest clones capture 10% to 15% of the sample.

V loses 0 bases of germline sequence and J loses 14 bases, and the interval between the two ends is 8 bases. Based on the germline V gene (reference sequence), the CDR1 and CDR2 sequences are GTSNPN and SVGIG. The CDR3 covers 11 residues, taking in both the cysteine and the phenylalanine. Only CDR3 DNA remains: 33 bases, in frame from the first base. Sample: PBMCs. This sequence was found in a woman between 40 and 50 years old in good health. Some clones in this sample may be carry-over from other donors' samples. This receptor chain uses TRBV30 and TRBJ1-6, with no confidently assigned D gene. CDR3 sequence: CAWSVLVALHF. The bases are TGTGCCTGGAGTGTATTGGTGGCCCTCCACTTT.